The sample holds a few counts of the clone carrying this TCR beta chain. Its target is not known. Germline values: CDR1 MNHGY, CDR2 SAAAGT. Germline trimming cut 4 bases from V and 7 bases from J; bases unmatched to any gene: 13. The CDR3 totals 15 residues. Libraries were prepared by immunoSEQ multiplex PCR; TCRdb keeps only in-frame clonotypes and omits some of them. The repertoire includes almost 800 clones, under 55% of them detected once, and over 10% sits in the top ten. These data belong to a study of CXCR4 blockade with PD-1 therapy in pancreatic cancer. Study results and limitations: Without paired alpha-beta data, shared specificity of dominant clones is unconfirmed. Intratumoral clonality (mean around 0.13) exceeded healthy blood (over 0.045) but did not track survival. Convergent selection by common tumor antigens was suggested by nucleotide rearrangement counts.

The archived tumor blocks came from patients without neoadjuvant therapy before resection. The clonotype comes from a human donor with pancreatic ductal adenocarcinoma. The V call is TRBV6-8, the J call TRBJ2-7, with TRBD2 matching 7 bases. The sequencing sample was made of tumor tissue. This CDR3 is CASSFRGSVSWEQYF. CDR3 nucleotide sequence: TGTGCCAGCAGTTTCCGCGGGAGTGTGAGCTGGGAGCAGTACTTC.